This T cell receptor beta chain is drawn from a study of cytomegalovirus exposure and HLA in healthy donors. Study information: The roughly 110 validation repertoires were reported in a later analysis to have been generated on the same platform as the roughly 680 first-cohort repertoires.

Trimming cost V 2 bases and J 0 bases, with 8 bases left between them. The CDR3 runs 14 residues. CDR1 is MNHEY and CDR2 is SMNVEV in the germline V gene (reference sequence). Using immunoSEQ multiplex PCR, the repertoire was profiled, and TCRdb retains in-frame clones only, with some absent. The table has roughly 120,000 clones, more than 70% seen once. This chain links TRBV27 with TRBJ2-7; the D is unclear. The sequencing input was PBMCs. The source is a woman aged 18-29 years in good health and CMV-seronegative. The CDR3 DNA reads TGTGCCAGCAGTTTAGTCCCGAGCTCCTACGAGCAGTACTTC. It yields the protein CASSLVPSSYEQYF.